Listed below are T cell receptor beta chains from one sample, sequenced in a study of response to subunit inactivated influenza vaccine. TCRdb re-analysed the RT-PCR reads in MiXCR, keeping a single row per CDR3 protein. The sample holds approximately 500,000 distinct CDR3 sequences, 14% seen once. Source: PBMCs from blood, taken roughly 13 days after vaccination. The source is a man over 45 who received an inactivated influenza vaccine. The CDR3 runs from the conserved cysteine through the conserved F or W. D genes are given only for firm matches. Where a row states a size, it is once, few, many or the class of an expanded clone; other rows omit it.

D: .; V: TRBV5-5; J: TRBJ1-5; size: .; CDR3: CASSPLSGENQPQHF; DNA: TGTGCCAGCAGCCCCCTGTCCGGGGAGAATCAGCCCCAGCATTTT
D: TRBD2; V: TRBV9; J: TRBJ2-3; size: .; CDR3: CASSVGTSGYTDTQYF; DNA: TGTGCCAGCAGCGTCGGGACTAGCGGGTACACAGATACGCAGTATTTT
D: .; V: TRBV6-2/TRBV6-3; J: TRBJ1-5; size: many; CDR3: CASSYRRGGAPQPQHF; DNA: TGTGCCAGCAGTTACCGACGGGGTGGAGCCCCTCAGCCCCAGCATTTT
D: .; V: TRBV7-9; J: TRBJ1-2; size: .; CDR3: CASSLALLPRLSYTF; DNA: TGTGCCAGCAGCTTAGCTCTATTGCCTCGCCTATCCTACACCTTC
D: .; V: TRBV5-6; J: TRBJ2-7; size: .; CDR3: CASSSSPGGEQYF; DNA: TGTGCCAGCAGCTCTTCCCCCGGGGGCGAGCAGTACTTC
D: .; V: TRBV7-9; J: TRBJ2-5; size: .; CDR3: CASSLLTGGETQYF; DNA: TGTGCCAGCAGCTTATTGACAGGAGGAGAGACCCAGTACTTC
D: TRBD1; V: TRBV10-3; J: TRBJ1-2; size: .; CDR3: CAISGQGNYGYTF; DNA: TGTGCCATCAGTGGACAGGGGAACTATGGCTACACCTTC
D: TRBD2; V: TRBV7-3; J: TRBJ2-2; size: .; CDR3: CASSLIGTSGYTGELFF; DNA: TGTGCCAGCAGCTTAATCGGGACTAGCGGGTACACCGGGGAGCTGTTTTTT
D: .; V: TRBV12-3/TRBV12-4; J: TRBJ2-1; size: .; CDR3: CASSGRKQGPYNEQFF; DNA: TGTGCCAGCTCTGGTCGTAAACAGGGTCCCTACAATGAGCAGTTCTTC
D: .; V: TRBV20-1; J: TRBJ2-7; size: .; CDR3: CSATIAQGGNEQYF; DNA: TGCAGTGCTACGATCGCGCAAGGAGGGAACGAGCAGTACTTC
D: TRBD1; V: TRBV3-1; J: TRBJ2-2; size: few; CDR3: CASSQGRGTGGYTGELFF; DNA: TGTGCCAGCAGCCAAGGCCGCGGGACAGGGGGCTATACCGGGGAGCTGTTTTTT
D: .; V: TRBV18; J: TRBJ1-1; size: few; CDR3: CASSPSPSNTEAFF; DNA: TGTGCCAGCTCACCATCCCCATCGAACACTGAAGCTTTCTTT
D: .; V: TRBV5-5; J: TRBJ2-6; size: .; CDR3: CASSSPNVGDQGANVLTF; DNA: TGTGCCAGCAGCTCCCCGAATGTGGGGGATCAGGGGGCCAACGTCCTGACTTTC
D: TRBD2; V: TRBV14; J: TRBJ2-1; size: few; CDR3: CASSHLPGLAGFEYNEQFF; DNA: TGTGCCAGCAGCCACCTACCGGGACTAGCGGGATTCGAGTACAATGAGCAGTTCTTC
D: TRBD1; V: TRBV27; J: TRBJ2-5; size: few; CDR3: CASSLLGQGEGVQYF; DNA: TGTGCCAGCAGTTTATTAGGACAGGGTGAAGGGGTCCAGTACTTC
D: TRBD1; V: TRBV6-1; J: TRBJ1-6; size: few; CDR3: CASRRTAEGASPLHF; DNA: TGTGCCAGCAGAAGGACCGCTGAGGGGGCTTCACCCCTCCACTTT
D: .; V: TRBV28; J: TRBJ2-2; size: many; CDR3: CASSTGLNTGELFF; DNA: TGTGCCAGCAGTACAGGCTTGAACACCGGGGAGCTGTTTTTT
D: TRBD1; V: TRBV6-2/TRBV6-3; J: TRBJ2-7; size: few; CDR3: CASTDGNRGNSYEQYF; DNA: TGTGCCAGCACCGATGGGAACAGGGGGAACTCCTACGAGCAGTACTTC
D: .; V: TRBV11-2; J: TRBJ2-5; size: few; CDR3: CASSLEVSGTQYF; DNA: TGTGCCAGCAGCTTAGAGGTTAGCGGGACCCAGTACTTC
D: .; V: TRBV12-3/TRBV12-4; J: TRBJ2-1; size: few; CDR3: CASSLVPLALDEQFF; DNA: TGTGCCAGCAGTTTAGTCCCTTTGGCGTTGGATGAGCAGTTCTTC
D: .; V: TRBV11-2; J: TRBJ2-1; size: few; CDR3: CASNAGLAQFF; DNA: TGTGCCAGCAACGCGGGGTTGGCGCAGTTCTTC
D: .; V: TRBV18; J: TRBJ1-4; size: .; CDR3: CASSPTRSGNTNEKLFF; DNA: TGTGCCAGCTCACCAACTCGGTCTGGGAACACTAATGAAAAACTGTTTTTT
D: .; V: TRBV25-1; J: TRBJ2-3; size: few; CDR3: CASSWRMSTDTQYF; DNA: TGTGCCAGCAGTTGGAGGATGAGCACAGATACGCAGTATTTT
D: .; V: TRBV28; J: TRBJ1-2; size: few; CDR3: CASTTDSPGYGYTF; DNA: TGTGCCAGCACTACAGACAGCCCTGGCTATGGCTACACCTTC
D: TRBD1; V: TRBV6-1; J: TRBJ2-1; size: few; CDR3: CASSPGTGVSNEQFF; DNA: TGTGCCAGCAGTCCCGGGACAGGGGTAAGCAATGAGCAGTTCTTC
D: TRBD1; V: TRBV12-3/TRBV12-4; J: TRBJ2-5; size: few; CDR3: CASNTRGFETQYF; DNA: TGTGCCAGCAATACCAGGGGGTTTGAGACCCAGTACTTC
D: TRBD1; V: TRBV7-2; J: TRBJ1-4; size: .; CDR3: CASSQQGADEKLFF; DNA: TGTGCCAGCAGCCAGCAGGGGGCGGATGAAAAACTGTTTTTT
D: .; V: TRBV12-3/TRBV12-4; J: TRBJ1-2; size: many; CDR3: CASSFLGLQRPDRYGYTF; DNA: TGTGCCAGCAGTTTTCTAGGTCTCCAGCGGCCGGATAGGTATGGCTACACCTTC
D: TRBD2; V: TRBV23-1; J: TRBJ2-2; size: .; CDR3: CASSQSPGGDYTGELFF; DNA: TGCGCCAGCAGTCAATCCCCGGGGGGGGATTACACCGGGGAGCTGTTTTTT
D: TRBD1; V: TRBV5-6; J: TRBJ2-5; size: few; CDR3: CASSLRGGFRETQYF; DNA: TGTGCCAGCAGCTTGCGAGGGGGCTTTAGAGAGACCCAGTACTTC
D: TRBD1; V: TRBV12-3/TRBV12-4; J: TRBJ2-7; size: .; CDR3: CASSFGDRGFYEQYF; DNA: TGTGCCAGCAGTTTCGGGGACAGGGGTTTCTACGAGCAGTACTTC
D: TRBD1; V: TRBV9; J: TRBJ1-1; size: .; CDR3: CASSALSGQGARGTEAFF; DNA: TGTGCCAGCAGCGCCCTTTCTGGACAGGGGGCGCGAGGCACTGAAGCTTTCTTT
D: TRBD2; V: TRBV4-2; J: TRBJ2-2; size: few; CDR3: CASSQALRGLAGDTGELFF; DNA: TGTGCCAGCAGCCAGGCCCTCAGGGGGCTAGCGGGAGACACCGGGGAGCTGTTTTTT
D: TRBD2; V: TRBV4-2; J: TRBJ2-1; size: many; CDR3: CASSLSGGALNEQFF; DNA: TGTGCCAGCAGCCTTAGCGGGGGGGCCTTGAATGAGCAGTTCTTC
D: .; V: TRBV20-1; J: TRBJ1-2; size: .; CDR3: CSATHPSIYGYTF; DNA: TGCAGTGCCACCCATCCTTCTATCTATGGCTACACCTTC
D: TRBD2; V: TRBV27; J: TRBJ2-3; size: few; CDR3: CASRQGLGSTDTQYF; DNA: TGTGCCAGCAGGCAAGGACTAGGTAGCACAGATACGCAGTATTTT
D: .; V: TRBV5-6; J: TRBJ2-2; size: .; CDR3: CASSPSGTANTGELFF; DNA: TGTGCCAGCAGTCCATCCGGGACGGCGAACACCGGGGAGCTGTTTTTT
D: .; V: TRBV12-3/TRBV12-4; J: TRBJ2-7; size: .; CDR3: CASSFHGRTDEQYF; DNA: TGTGCCAGCAGTTTTCACGGACGGACGGACGAGCAGTACTTC
D: .; V: TRBV5-1; J: TRBJ2-3; size: many; CDR3: CASSLDRDLGTDTQYF; DNA: TGCGCCAGCAGCTTGGACAGGGATCTGGGCACAGATACGCAGTATTTT
D: TRBD1; V: TRBV6-5; J: TRBJ2-3; size: few; CDR3: CASSYSGQGYTDTQYF; DNA: TGTGCCAGCAGTTACTCGGGACAGGGGTACACAGATACGCAGTATTTT
D: TRBD1; V: TRBV6-5; J: TRBJ2-2; size: .; CDR3: CASSYSTGTVRSGELFF; DNA: TGTGCCAGCAGTTACTCGACCGGGACAGTCCGGTCCGGGGAGCTGTTTTTT
D: .; V: TRBV12-3/TRBV12-4; J: TRBJ2-2; size: .; CDR3: CASSLRGETGELFF; DNA: TGTGCCAGCAGTTTACGCGGAGAGACCGGGGAGCTGTTTTTT
D: .; V: TRBV18; J: TRBJ2-7; size: .; CDR3: CASSPFGDEQYF; DNA: TGTGCCAGCTCACCCTTTGGGGACGAGCAGTACTTC
D: .; V: TRBV9; J: TRBJ2-5; size: .; CDR3: CASSGAQGGTQYF; DNA: TGTGCCAGCAGCGGTGCCCAGGGGGGGACCCAGTACTTC
D: .; V: TRBV20-1; J: TRBJ2-3; size: .; CDR3: CSVPPRGSSTDTQYF; DNA: TGCAGTGTACCCCCCCGGGGGTCGAGCACAGATACGCAGTATTTT